This T cell receptor (beta chain) is drawn from a study of T-cell reconstitution after alpha-beta-depleted transplantation in children. With 6 bases clipped from V and 4 bases from J, the junction kept 6 bases outside the gene matches. This CDR3 spans 14 amino acids. This clonotype was counted ten times or more. Library preparation (for TCRbeta) was performed with unique molecular identifiers. In TCRdb, the PCR reads were re-called with MiXCR into one record per CDR3 protein. The top ten clones hold 13% of a sample with 150,000 to 200,000 distinct CDR3 sequences, approximately 15% of them seen once. The material was PBMCs from the stem cell graft donor, obtained from the stem cell graft. The receptor's source is a human donor who donated a stem cell graft to a child with acute lymphoblastic leukemia. The chain joins TRBV12-3 or TRBV12-4 to TRBJ2-5; 9 nucleotides line up with TRBD1. CDR3: CASSHRGRRETQYF. The CDR3 DNA reads as TGTGCCAGCAGCCACAGGGGGCGACGAGAGACCCAGTACTTC.